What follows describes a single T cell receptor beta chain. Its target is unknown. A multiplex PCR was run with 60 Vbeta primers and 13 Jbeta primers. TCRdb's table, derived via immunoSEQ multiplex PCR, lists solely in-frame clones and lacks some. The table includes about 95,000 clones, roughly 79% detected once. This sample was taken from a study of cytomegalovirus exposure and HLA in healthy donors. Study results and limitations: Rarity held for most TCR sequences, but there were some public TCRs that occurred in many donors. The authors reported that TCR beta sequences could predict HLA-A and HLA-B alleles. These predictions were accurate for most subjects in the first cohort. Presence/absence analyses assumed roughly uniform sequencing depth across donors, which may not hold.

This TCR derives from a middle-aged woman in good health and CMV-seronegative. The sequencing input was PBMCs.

CDR3 residues: CASSQVAGDNEQFF. As DNA, the CDR3 is TGCGCCAGCAGCCAAGTGGCAGGGGACAATGAGCAGTTCTTC. The chain joins TRBV4-1 to TRBJ2-1, with D perhaps TRBD1 (6 bases). The CDR3 contains 14 residues. V lost 1 base and J lost 5, with 9 bases in between. Germline V gives CDR1 MGHRA, CDR2 YSYEKL.